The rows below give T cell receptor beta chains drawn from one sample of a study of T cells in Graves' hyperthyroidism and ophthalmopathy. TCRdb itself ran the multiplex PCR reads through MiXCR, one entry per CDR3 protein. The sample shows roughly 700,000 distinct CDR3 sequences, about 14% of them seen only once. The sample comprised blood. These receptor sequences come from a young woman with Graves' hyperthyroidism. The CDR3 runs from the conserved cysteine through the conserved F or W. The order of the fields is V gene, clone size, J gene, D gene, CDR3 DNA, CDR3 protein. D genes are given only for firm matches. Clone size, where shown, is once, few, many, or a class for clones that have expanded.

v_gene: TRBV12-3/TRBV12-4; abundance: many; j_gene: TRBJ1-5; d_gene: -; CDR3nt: TGTGCCAGCAGTCAATTTACAGTAGCCCAGCATTTT; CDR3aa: CASSQFTVAQHF
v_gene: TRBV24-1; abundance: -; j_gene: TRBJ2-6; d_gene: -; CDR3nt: TGTGCCACCAGTGACACGCGGGCCGGGACCCCGGGCTCTGGGGCCAACGTCCTGACTTTC; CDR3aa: CATSDTRAGTPGSGANVLTF
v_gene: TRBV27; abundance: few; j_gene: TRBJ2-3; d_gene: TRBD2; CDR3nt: TGTGCCAGCAGTTCCTTACTAGCGGGGGGAGGGGATACGCAGTATTTT; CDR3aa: CASSSLLAGGGDTQYF
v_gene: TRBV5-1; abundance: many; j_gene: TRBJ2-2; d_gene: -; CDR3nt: TGCGCCAGCAGCTTGGCCGGGCAGGGGTACACCGGGGAGCTGTTTTTT; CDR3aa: CASSLAGQGYTGELFF
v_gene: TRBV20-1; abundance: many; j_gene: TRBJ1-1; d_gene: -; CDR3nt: TGCAGTGCCGACCCCCGTAAGGGTGATAGAGGGGCTTTCTTT; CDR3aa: CSADPRKGDRGAFF
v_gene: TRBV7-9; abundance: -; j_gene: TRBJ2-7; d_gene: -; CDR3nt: TGTGCCAGCAGCTACGAGTTTACCGAGCAGTACTTC; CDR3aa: CASSYEFTEQYF
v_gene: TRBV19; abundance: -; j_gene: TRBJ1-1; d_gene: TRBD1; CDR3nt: TGTGCCAGTAGTTGGACAGGGTGGAGGACTGAAGCTTTCTTT; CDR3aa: CASSWTGWRTEAFF
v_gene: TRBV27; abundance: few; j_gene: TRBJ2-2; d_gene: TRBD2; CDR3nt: TGTGCCAGCAGTTTATGGGGGGGTGGGGAGCTGTTTTTT; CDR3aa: CASSLWGGGELFF
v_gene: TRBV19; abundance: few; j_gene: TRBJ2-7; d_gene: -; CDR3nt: TGTGCCAGTAGTATAGATCTAGACAGTTCCTACGAGCAGTACTTC; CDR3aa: CASSIDLDSSYEQYF
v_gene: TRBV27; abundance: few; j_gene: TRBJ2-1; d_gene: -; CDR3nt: TGTGCCAGCAGTTTAAACCCGGGACAGAAACTAGCGCCGTACAATGAGCAGTTCTTC; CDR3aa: CASSLNPGQKLAPYNEQFF
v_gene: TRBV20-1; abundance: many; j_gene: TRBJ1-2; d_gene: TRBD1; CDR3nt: TGCAGTGCTAGCGCCGGGACAGGGTCTCACTATGGCTACACCTTC; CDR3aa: CSASAGTGSHYGYTF
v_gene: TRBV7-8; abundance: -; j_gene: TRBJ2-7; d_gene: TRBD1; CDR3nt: TGTGCCGGCAGCTTTGGGGCAGGGGGATTCTACGAGCAGTACTTC; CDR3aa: CAGSFGAGGFYEQYF
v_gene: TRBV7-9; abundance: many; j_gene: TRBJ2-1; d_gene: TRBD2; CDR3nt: TGTGCCAGCAGCGCTAGCGGGAGGGACACCTACAATGAGCAGTTCTTC; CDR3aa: CASSASGRDTYNEQFF
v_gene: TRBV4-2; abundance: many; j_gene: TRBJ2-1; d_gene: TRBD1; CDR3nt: TGTGCCAGCAGCCAAGCTACAGGGGGCTGGGACAATGAGCAGTTCTTC; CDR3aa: CASSQATGGWDNEQFF
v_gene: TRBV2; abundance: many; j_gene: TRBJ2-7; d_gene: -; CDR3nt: TGTGCCAGCAGAGCCGGGACTGGCGAGCAGTACTTC; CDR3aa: CASRAGTGEQYF
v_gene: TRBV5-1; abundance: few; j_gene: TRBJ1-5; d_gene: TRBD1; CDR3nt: TGCGCCAGCAGCTTGCAGGGGGGGGATCAGCCCCAGCATTTT; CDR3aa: CASSLQGGDQPQHF